This TCR beta chain stems from a study of T cell responses to AZD1222 COVID-19 vaccine. After removal of 6 bases from V and 6 bases from J, the junction contained 6 bases not matched to a gene. CDR1 and CDR2 from the germline V gene are MNHEY and SVGAGI. The length of the CDR3 is 13 residues. The repertoire was sequenced with immunoSEQ multiplex PCR; TCRdb's copy has only in-frame clones and lacks some. The profile shows roughly 93,000 clones, roughly nine tenths of them singletons. This sequence joins TRBV6-5 and TRBJ2-7; 9 bases are shared with TRBD1. The source material was peripheral blood, sampled on day 0 of AZD1222 vaccination. The clonotype originates from an adult in good health. CDR3 amino acids: CASRPGQGSEQYF. The DNA of the CDR3 is TGTGCCAGCAGACCGGGACAGGGTTCCGAGCAGTACTTC.